These 3 T cell receptor beta chains were all obtained from the same sample, sequenced in a study of breast tumors, draining lymph nodes, adjacent tissues. Using its own MiXCR run on the multiplex PCR reads, TCRdb lists one record per CDR3 protein. The data show 150,000 to 200,000 distinct CDR3 sequences, with about 34% seen just once and roughly 3.8% held by the top ten. Samples came from axillary lymph nodes draining the breast cancer. The sample was axillary lymph node tissue. These receptor sequences come from a female donor with breast cancer. Some clones in this sample may be carry-over from other donors' samples.

This clonotype was observed many times. This rearrangement joins TRBV12-3 or TRBV12-4 to TRBJ2-3; D remains ambiguous. The CDR3 sequence is 17 residues long. V was trimmed by 2 bases and J by 0 bases, leaving 15 bases between them. CDR3 sequence (DNA): TGTGCCAGCAGTTTATACGCGACGCCCTCTAGCACAGATACGCAGTATTTT. Its translation: CASSLYATPSSTDTQYF.

This clonotype was seen repeatedly, ten times or more. This chain links TRBV18 with TRBJ2-5, with 7 bases identical to TRBD2. The CDR3 length is 17 residues. Per the germline V gene, CDR1 is KGHSH and CDR2 is LQKENI. J lost 2 bases, V lost 4 bases, and 13 bases had no gene match. This CDR3 reads CASSRRFGLGYQETQYF. DNA for the CDR3: TGTGCCAGCTCACGACGTTTCGGACTAGGATATCAAGAGACCCAGTACTTC. The full variable domain, with the rest looked up from reference TRBV18 and TRBJ2-5, is NAGVMQNPRHLVRRRGQEARLRCSPMKGHSHVYWYRQLPEEGLKFMVYLQKENIIDESGMPKERFSAEFPKEGPSILRIQQVVRGDSAAYFCASSRRFGLGYQETQYFGPGTRLLVL.

The CDR3 here is CAWRARVNTEAFF. In DNA, the CDR3 is TGTGCCTGGAGGGCCAGGGTGAACACTGAAGCTTTCTTT. The genes are TRBV30 and TRBJ1-1; D might be TRBD1 (5 bases). The germline V gene encodes CDR1 GTSNPN and CDR2 SVGIG (reference sequence). The length of the CDR3 is 13 residues. The V and J ends lost 3 bases and 0 bases respectively, with 8 bases between them.